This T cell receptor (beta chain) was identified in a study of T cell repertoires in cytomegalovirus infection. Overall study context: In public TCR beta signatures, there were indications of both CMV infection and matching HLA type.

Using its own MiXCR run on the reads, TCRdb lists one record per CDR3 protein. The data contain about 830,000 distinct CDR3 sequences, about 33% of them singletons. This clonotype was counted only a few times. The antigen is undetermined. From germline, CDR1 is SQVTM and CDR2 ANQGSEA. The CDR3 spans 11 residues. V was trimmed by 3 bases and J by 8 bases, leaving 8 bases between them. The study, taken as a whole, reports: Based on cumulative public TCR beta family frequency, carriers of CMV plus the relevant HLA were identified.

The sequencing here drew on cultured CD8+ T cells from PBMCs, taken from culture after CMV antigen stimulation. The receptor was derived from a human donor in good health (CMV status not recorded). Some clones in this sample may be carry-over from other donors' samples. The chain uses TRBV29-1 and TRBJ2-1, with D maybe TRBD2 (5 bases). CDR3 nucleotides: TGCAGCGTTGACGGGGTCCATGAGCAGTTCTTC. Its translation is CSVDGVHEQFF.